This T cell receptor (beta chain) originates from a study of shared T cell receptors in the human thymus (dated by TCRdb to about 2021). Broadly, across the study: The study examined how self-reactive, shared T-cell receptor alpha chains are generated in the human thymus.

Points on this clone: No cognate antigen has been identified for it. Base qualities are not provided; no much larger clone lies one nucleotide away.

V loses 2 bases of germline sequence and J loses 1 base, and the interval between the two ends is 11 bases. According to the germline V gene (reference sequence), CDR1 reads MNHNY and CDR2 reads SVGAGI. There are 15 amino acids in the CDR3, from cysteine to phenylalanine inclusive. Here the CDR3 DNA is all that survives: 45 bases in frame from base 1. The protocol used for the library was the immunoSEQ multiplex PCR assay. This immuneACCESS table, as held by TCRdb, lists in-frame sequences with V and J called but not all clones. Of the missing ones, under half trace to an unresolved V gene in checked studies; the others have no known cause. This sample has about 400,000 clones in its table, and 95% of those were observed once. Of the sample, approximately 0.02% is held by the ten largest clones.

The rearranged chain carries TRBV6-6 and TRBJ2-5; the D gene identity is not certain. The receptor was derived from a human donor. The sample consisted of thymocytes. The nucleotides read TGTGCCAGCAGTTACCTAGGGAAGGGCCAAGAGACCCAGTACTTC. Its amino acids are CASSYLGKGQETQYF.